The 23 T cell receptor beta chains reported below all come from one sample, sequenced in a study of response to subunit inactivated influenza vaccine (dated by TCRdb to 2017 to 2018). The time point label on this specimen signifies: around 45 days after influenza vaccine administration. Preparation of the library involved RT-PCR. Sequenced on an Illumina HiSeq 2500. TCRdb trimmed the raw reads at Q25, called clones with MiXCR and kept productive beta chains. Rows with a matching CDR3 protein are joined into one entry that keeps the most common DNA and genes. The sample records about half a million distinct CDR3 sequences, 9.5% to 12% of which are singletons. The top ten clones comprise 9.5% to 15% of the sample. Sequences were derived from PBMCs from blood, sampled around seven weeks after vaccination. These receptor sequences come from a man aged 50-60 years who received an inactivated influenza vaccine. Donor details come from another sample of the same person, matched by shared clones.

This clonotype was observed a few times. V is TRBV9 and J is TRBJ2-5, with D perhaps matching TRBD2 (5 bases). This CDR3 is 15 amino acids long. Looked up from germline, CDR1 is SGDLS and CDR2 is YYNGEE. Trimming removed 0 bases from V and 4 bases from J, with 13 bases in between. The CDR3 spells CASSVEPNRGETQYF. In DNA form, the CDR3 reads TGTGCCAGCAGCGTAGAGCCCAACCGGGGAGAGACCCAGTACTTC.

This chain uses TRBV20-1 with TRBJ2-3; D not certain. The CDR3 has 14 amino acids. Trimming shortened V by 5 bases and J by 4 bases, and 16 bases separated the two germline ends. Germline-derived CDR1 and CDR2 are DFQATT and SNEGSKA (reference sequence). The CDR3 coding sequence is TGCAGTGCTGTTAAAACGGGCCCGCCAGATACGCAGTATTTT. Encoded protein: CSAVKTGPPDTQYF.

This rearrangement joins TRBV5-1 to TRBJ2-6; TRBD1 matches at 10 bases. The CDR3 consists of 18 residues. Looked up from germline, CDR1 is SGHRS and CDR2 is YFSETQ. The trim removed 3 bases at V and 4 bases at J, leaving 10 bases unmatched. CDR3 coding DNA: TGCGCCAGCAGCTCAAGACCGGGACAGGGGCCCGGGGCCAACGTCCTGACTTTC. Its translation: CASSSRPGQGPGANVLTF.

This clonotype was recorded a few times. The chain is built from TRBV5-1 and TRBJ2-7, with D perhaps matching TRBD1 (5 bases). CDR3 length: 15 residues. Germline V lookup: CDR1 SGHRS, CDR2 YFSETQ. The ends were cut back, 0 bases at V and 5 bases at J, with 15 bases in the middle. CDR3 bases: TGCGCCAGCAGCTTGGATCAGGGATTACCGGACGAGCAGTACTTC. It yields the protein CASSLDQGLPDEQYF.

The chain combines TRBV6-1 with TRBJ2-5, with a tentative D call TRBD2 (5 bases). The CDR3 is made up of 15 amino acids. Germline lookup yields CDR1 MNHNS and CDR2 SASEGT. Trimming stripped 8 bases from V and 5 bases from J, with 21 bases between. CDR3 nucleotides: TGTGCCAGCCAGCGCCAGTTCCGGGGTGGGGAGACCCAGTACTTC. Protein sequence: CASQRQFRGGETQYF.

The chain joins TRBV4-3 to TRBJ1-6; weak D call: TRBD1 (5 bases). V lost 1 base, J lost 6 bases, and 10 bases lay in between. The CDR3 loop spans 15 amino acids. The V gene's germline CDR1 is LGHNA and CDR2 YSLEER. CDR3 sequence (DNA): TGCGCCAGCAGCCAAGCGTGGGGGATTAATTCACCCCTCCACTTT. Translated: CASSQAWGINSPLHF.

This clonotype was counted between two and nine times. This chain links TRBV29-1 with TRBJ2-1; D is possibly TRBD2 (6 bases). V lost 3 bases, J lost 1 base, and 13 bases lay in between. The CDR3 spans 15 residues. In germline, CDR1 is SQVTM, CDR2 ANQGSEA. The CDR3 nucleotides read TGCAGCGTTGATCTTGGCGGGGTTTCCTACAATGAGCAGTTCTTC. This sequence encodes CSVDLGGVSYNEQFF.

This clonotype has more than one count but fewer than ten. CDR3 in DNA: TGTGCCAGCAGCCCCGCTACAGGGAAATCACCCCTCCACTTT. Protein sequence: CASSPATGKSPLHF. The gene calls are TRBV7-2 and TRBJ1-6, with D possibly matching TRBD1 (6 bases). CDR3 length equals 14 residues. CDR1 is SGHTA and CDR2 is FQGNSA in the germline V gene. V lost 5 bases and J 10 bases, leaving 15 bases between the germline ends.

This clonotype was seen only a few times. CDR3 coding DNA: TGTGCCAGCAGCCAACTAGCGGGAGTTGGAGAGACCCAGTACTTC. Its protein is CASSQLAGVGETQYF. The gene calls are TRBV14 and TRBJ2-5; 10 bases map to TRBD2. Per the germline V gene, CDR1 is SGHDN and CDR2 is FVKESK. J gave up 4 bases and V 2 bases, and 4 bases lay outside the gene matches. This CDR3 has 15 residues.

This clonotype has only a few counts. The rearrangement uses TRBV9 and TRBJ2-2; 11 nucleotides match TRBD2. V shed 3 bases, J shed 5 bases, and the junction held 6 bases outside the gene matches. This CDR3 contains 16 residues. Germline V gene lookup returns CDR1 SGDLS and CDR2 YYNGEE. CDR3 in amino acids: CASSARSGRGTGELFF. The CDR3 bases are TGTGCCAGCAGCGCCCGTAGCGGGAGGGGAACCGGGGAGCTGTTTTTT.

This clonotype was seen at least ten times. The CDR3 region has the DNA TGTGCCAGCAGCCCATTCACAGATACGCAGTATTTT. Its translation is CASSPFTDTQYF. V usage is TRBV7-8 and J usage is TRBJ2-3; the D is unclear. Trimming cost V 5 bases and J 2 bases, with 5 bases left between them. Germline assignment: CDR1 SGHVS and CDR2 FQNEAQ. This CDR3 spans 12 amino acids. The full variable domain, in which reference TRBV7-8 and TRBJ2-3 provide the parts outside the CDR3, is GAGVSQSPRYKVAKRGQDVALRCDPISGHVSLFWYQQALGQGPEFLTYFQNEAQLDKSGLPSDRFFAERPEGSVSTLKIQRTQQEDSAVYLCASSPFTDTQYFGPGTRLTVL.

The V call is TRBV7-8, the J call TRBJ2-4, with D possibly matching TRBD2 (6 bases). V was pared by 2 bases and J by 1 base, with 12 bases between. This CDR3 has 16 amino acids. CDR1 and CDR2 from the germline V gene are SGHVS and FQNEAQ. CDR3 sequence (DNA): TGTGCCAGCAGCTTACAGGGAGGTCTGGCCAAAAACATTCAGTACTTC. Residues: CASSLQGGLAKNIQYF.

J is TRBJ2-3 and V is TRBV7-2, with D uncertain. The CDR3 is made up of 14 amino acids. Trimming removed 2 bases at V and 1 base at J, with 7 bases between. Germline V gene lookup returns CDR1 SGHTA and CDR2 FQGNSA. CDR3 sequence (DNA): TGTGCCAGCAGCTTAAGACTGGGCACAGATACGCAGTATTTT. This gives the protein CASSLRLGTDTQYF.

The chain couples TRBV29-1 to TRBJ1-2, with D perhaps TRBD1 (5 bases). Looked up from germline, CDR1 is SQVTM and CDR2 is ANQGSEA. The V gene lost 0 bases and the J gene lost 6 bases, with 23 bases spanning the gap. The CDR3 is 17 residues long. The CDR3 nucleotides read TGCAGCGTTGAAGATGGGCTACCATTGACGGGGCCGGATGGCTACACCTTC. This encodes CSVEDGLPLTGPDGYTF.

This clonotype appeared a few times. The CDR3 here is CSAGTGLRYSNQPQHF. CDR3 coding DNA: TGCAGTGCTGGTACGGGGCTCAGGTATAGCAATCAGCCCCAGCATTTT. This rearrangement joins TRBV20-1 to TRBJ1-5; possible D gene TRBD1, 5 bases. This CDR3 has 16 residues. Trimming left V 5 bases short and J 0 bases short, with 17 bases between. Germline assignment: CDR1 DFQATT and CDR2 SNEGSKA (reference sequence).

This clonotype was recorded a few times. The chain recombines TRBV5-6 with TRBJ1-2; D remains unclear. CDR1 and CDR2 (germline): SGHDT, YYEEEE. V dropped 0 bases and J dropped 6 bases, with 6 bases sitting between them. CDR3 size: 12 residues. The CDR3 reads CASSLEANGYTF. DNA for the CDR3: TGTGCCAGCAGCTTGGAGGCTAATGGCTACACCTTC.

This clonotype was recorded at least ten times. The rearrangement joins TRBV7-9 to TRBJ1-3; D remains ambiguous. Germline values: CDR1 SEHNR, CDR2 FQNEAQ (reference sequence). The V end lost 5 bases, the J end lost 0 bases, and 8 bases lay between the germline ends. This CDR3 comprises 14 residues. The CDR3 sequence: CASSIRRSGNTIYF. For the CDR3, the DNA is TGTGCCAGCAGCATCAGACGCTCTGGAAACACCATATATTTT.

This clonotype came up many times. This chain uses TRBV5-5 with TRBJ2-1; D tentatively fits TRBD1 or TRBD2 (6 bases each). The V and J ends lost 0 bases and 9 bases respectively, with 19 bases between them. CDR3 size: 16 residues. CDR1 and CDR2 from the germline V gene are SGHKS and YYEKEE (reference sequence). The CDR3, as DNA: TGTGCCAGCAGCTTGGGCCCACAGGGAGGTAGCGGTGAGCAGTTCTTC. This gives the protein CASSLGPQGGSGEQFF.

This CDR3 is CASSFTAADGYTF. CDR3 nucleotide sequence: TGTGCCAGCAGTTTTACGGCGGCGGATGGCTACACCTTC. The chain is built from TRBV12-3 or TRBV12-4 and TRBJ1-2; D remains unclear. Trimming left V 3 bases short and J 6 bases short, with 11 bases between. CDR3 length: 13 amino acids.

In this sample, this clonotype turned up a few times. The gene calls are TRBV24-1 and TRBJ2-3; 11 positions agree with TRBD1. CDR1 and CDR2 from the germline V gene are KGHDR and SFDVKD. The V segment lost 5 bases and the J segment 5 bases; nucleotides outside the gene matches: 5. The CDR3 has 15 amino acids. The DNA of the CDR3 is TGTGCCACCAGTGTAGGACAGGGGGCTAGAGATACGCAGTATTTT. Its translation is CATSVGQGARDTQYF.

A few counts support this clonotype. The gene calls are TRBV15 and TRBJ1-1; TRBD1 is a possible D gene (5 bases). The V and J ends lost 1 base and 10 bases respectively, with 13 bases between them. In germline, CDR1 is LNHNV, CDR2 YYDKDF (reference sequence). The CDR3 spans 13 residues. CDR3 residues: CATSRGRGWGAFF. CDR3 nucleotides: TGTGCCACCAGCAGAGGTAGGGGCTGGGGAGCTTTCTTT.

The rearrangement uses TRBV5-1 and TRBJ2-5, with D possibly being TRBD2 (6 bases). The CDR3 is 17 amino acids. Trimming removed 0 bases at V and 1 base at J, with 16 bases between. Germline lookup yields CDR1 SGHRS and CDR2 YFSETQ. The CDR3 sequence: CASSLGGSLASQETQYF. CDR3 in DNA: TGCGCCAGCAGCTTGGGTGGGAGTCTAGCGAGCCAAGAGACCCAGTACTTC.

The sample holds a few counts of this clonotype. Here the CDR3 reads CSGGLSYEQYF. CDR3 in DNA: TGCAGCGGGGGTCTCTCCTACGAGCAGTACTTC. The chain is built from TRBV29-1 and TRBJ2-7; no firm D call. CDR3 length: 11 amino acids. The germline gives CDR1 SQVTM, CDR2 ANQGSEA. The V end lost 7 bases, the J end lost 0 bases, and 7 bases lay between the germline ends.